This entry features one T cell receptor (beta chain) sequence. Its cognate antigen is unknown. The data are from a study of CD8 T cells in ankylosing spondylitis. Overall study findings and caveats: The clones that were linked to disease were reported to be significantly enriched in matched synovial fluid samples from ankylosing spondylitis patients. What seemed typical of ankylosing spondylitis blood was a TCR beta motif built from several highly homologous variants. Some of these motif variants have turned up before, in reports on reactive arthritis synovial fluid and blood. Relatively rare in peripheral blood, disease-linked clones were also CD8+.

Library preparation for TCR beta used quantitative 5'-RACE with molecular barcodes. TCRdb re-called the 5' RACE reads through MiXCR, storing one row per CDR3 protein. The profile shows fewer than 400,000 distinct CDR3 sequences, approximately 8.2% of them singletons. V lost 4 bases, J lost 6 bases, and 8 bases stayed unmatched. CDR1 SGHVS and CDR2 FQNEAQ come from the germline V gene. This CDR3 contains 16 residues. The rearrangement joins TRBV7-8 to TRBJ2-5, with TRBD2 matching over 13 bases. The receptor comes from a male donor with ankylosing spondylitis. The sample comprised blood, either unsorted or a sorted T cell fraction (not recorded which). The chain's CDR3 is CASSSTSGRAGKTQYF. CDR3 nucleotides: TGTGCCAGCAGCTCCACTAGCGGGAGGGCCGGAAAGACCCAGTACTTC.